This T cell receptor beta chain emerged from a study of beta chain features in type 1 diabetes. Study-wide findings and caveats: Among type 1 diabetes patients, VDJ junctions had fewer insertions and more deletions. Researchers report that Type 1 diabetes patients had moderately but significantly shorter TCRB CDR3s across all four CD4+ subsets. Researchers reported that naive, central memory and Treg TCRB repertoires appeared more similar in patients than in healthy donors. Whether HLA type influences TCRB rearrangement remained unresolved here.

This clone was seen a handful of times. Its matching antigen is unknown. The isolated RNA, all of it, was reverse transcribed, so expressed TCRB transcripts were what got sequenced. Clones were read by immunoSEQ multiplex PCR, and TCRdb kept only the in-frame ones, dropping some. The sample includes around 280,000 clones, 15% of them seen just once. CDR1 and CDR2 from the germline V gene are LNHNV and YYDKDF (reference sequence). V lost 0 bases and J 1 base, leaving 11 bases between the germline ends. This CDR3 contains 16 residues. The receptor's source is a man younger than 35 with type 1 diabetes. The chain recombines TRBV15 with TRBJ2-3, with D perhaps TRBD2 (6 bases). Sequenced input: naive CD4+ T cells from blood. CDR3 coding DNA: TGTGCCACCAGCAGAGATCGGGGGATCGGCACAGATACGCAGTATTTT. Its protein is CATSRDRGIGTDTQYF.